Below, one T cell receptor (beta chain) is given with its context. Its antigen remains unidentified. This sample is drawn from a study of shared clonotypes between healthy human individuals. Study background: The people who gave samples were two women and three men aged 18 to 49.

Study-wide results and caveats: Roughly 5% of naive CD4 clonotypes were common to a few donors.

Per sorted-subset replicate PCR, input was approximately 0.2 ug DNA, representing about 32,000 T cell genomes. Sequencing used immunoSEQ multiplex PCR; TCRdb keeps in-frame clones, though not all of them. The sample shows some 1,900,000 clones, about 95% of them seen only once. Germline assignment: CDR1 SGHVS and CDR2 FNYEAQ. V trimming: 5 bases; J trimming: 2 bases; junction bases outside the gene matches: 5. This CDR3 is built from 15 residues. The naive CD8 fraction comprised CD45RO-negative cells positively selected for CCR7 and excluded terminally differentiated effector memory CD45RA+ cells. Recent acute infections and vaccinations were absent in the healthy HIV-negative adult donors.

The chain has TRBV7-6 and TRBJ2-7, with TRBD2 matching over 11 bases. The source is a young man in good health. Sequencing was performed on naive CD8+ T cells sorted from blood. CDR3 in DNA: TGTGCCAGCAGCCCACTACTAGCGGGAGCCTACGAGCAGTACTTC. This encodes CASSPLLAGAYEQYF.